Listed here are 29 T cell receptor beta chains from one sample, sequenced in a study of shared clonotypes between healthy human individuals. Naive CD8 cells were CD45RO-negative, positively selected for CCR7, excluding terminally differentiated effector memory CD45RA+ cells. Measured with immunoSEQ multiplex PCR; TCRdb has only the in-frame clones, and not every one. The data hold roughly 600,000 clones, with 95% to 98% observed a single time. The specimen sequenced was naive CD8+ T cells sorted from blood. These receptors all come from a man under 40 in good health.

In DNA, the CDR3 is TGTGCCAGCAGCTCCTTCTCCTACGAGCAGTACTTC. Translating gives CASSSFSYEQYF. The chain links TRBV7-9 to TRBJ2-7; D call uncertain. The CDR3 extends over 12 amino acids. With 4 bases removed from V and 0 bases from J, the gap between germline ends came to 4 bases. Germline lookup yields CDR1 SEHNR and CDR2 FQNEAQ (reference sequence). Full variable domain (rest looked up from reference TRBV7-9 and TRBJ2-7): DTGVSQNPRHKITKRGQNVTFRCDPISEHNRLYWYRQTLGQGPEFLTYFQNEAQLEKSRLLSDRFSAERPKGSFSTLEIQRTEQGDSAMYLCASSSFSYEQYFGPGTRLTVT.

The gene calls are TRBV9 and TRBJ1-1; D may be TRBD1 (6 bases). Trimming took 0 bases from V and 7 from J, leaving 13 bases between them. The CDR3 is 14 amino acids. The germline CDR1 and CDR2 sequences are SGDLS and YYNGEE. The CDR3 loop reads CASSVGQAGDEAFF. The DNA for the CDR3 is TGTGCCAGCAGCGTAGGACAGGCCGGAGATGAAGCTTTCTTT.

The chain is built from TRBV18 and TRBJ2-3; 8 bases match TRBD1. CDR1 and CDR2 from the germline V gene are KGHSH and LQKENI. The CDR3 runs 15 residues. V lost 3 bases, J lost 5 bases, and 7 bases stayed unmatched. The CDR3 DNA reads as TGTGCCAGCTCACCGGGTGGACAGGGAAGAGATACGCAGTATTTT. Protein sequence: CASSPGGQGRDTQYF. Full variable domain (missing parts from reference TRBV18 and TRBJ2-3): NAGVMQNPRHLVRRRGQEARLRCSPMKGHSHVYWYRQLPEEGLKFMVYLQKENIIDESGMPKERFSAEFPKEGPSILRIQQVVRGDSAAYFCASSPGGQGRDTQYFGPGTRLTVL.

The chain recombines TRBV4-1 with TRBJ2-1, with D tentatively TRBD1 or TRBD2 (5 bases each). The CDR3 runs to 16 residues. The V end was cut by 4 bases, the J end by 8 bases, with 21 bases between. CDR1 is MGHRA, CDR2 YSYEKL, per germline. The CDR3 DNA sequence: TGCGCCAGCAGCCCGTCCGGGGCCTTGAATATAGATGAGCAGTTCTTC. Encoded protein: CASSPSGALNIDEQFF.

This sequence joins TRBV28 and TRBJ1-4; D call uncertain. This CDR3 contains 14 residues. V was shortened by 7 bases and J by 0 bases, with 9 bases between the two germline ends. The germline V gene encodes CDR1 MDHEN and CDR2 SYDVKM. The CDR3 nucleotides are TGTGCCAGCAAGGGCCTAGCAACTAATGAAAAACTGTTTTTT. Translated: CASKGLATNEKLFF.

This rearrangement joins TRBV6-6 to TRBJ1-1, with TRBD1 matching over 8 bases. The ends lost 5 bases at V and 8 bases at J; junction bases unmatched: 10. Germline V lookup: CDR1 MNHNY, CDR2 SVGAGI (reference sequence). The CDR3 runs to 14 residues. The CDR3 region has the DNA TGTGCCAGCAGTCCCGGACAGGGCCCCCGCGAAGCTTTCTTT. It translates to CASSPGQGPREAFF.

This sequence joins TRBV7-9 and TRBJ2-7, with D unresolved. Germline CDR1 reads SEHNR; CDR2 reads FQNEAQ (reference sequence). V lost 2 bases to trimming and J lost 5 bases, with 10 bases between them. The CDR3 runs 13 residues. The CDR3 spells CASSLLGLNEQYF. As DNA, the CDR3 is TGTGCCAGCAGCTTATTAGGGTTGAACGAGCAGTACTTC. Full variable domain (missing parts from reference TRBV7-9 and TRBJ2-7): DTGVSQNPRHKITKRGQNVTFRCDPISEHNRLYWYRQTLGQGPEFLTYFQNEAQLEKSRLLSDRFSAERPKGSFSTLEIQRTEQGDSAMYLCASSLLGLNEQYFGPGTRLTVT.

V is TRBV15 and J is TRBJ2-7, with D unresolved. Germline-derived CDR1 and CDR2 are LNHNV and YYDKDF (reference sequence). The ends were cut back, 7 bases at V and 3 bases at J, with 13 bases in the middle. This CDR3 comprises 13 residues. CDR3 sequence reads: CATTPSDDYEQYF. The CDR3 DNA reads TGTGCCACCACTCCTTCGGACGACTACGAGCAGTACTTC.

J is TRBJ1-2 and V is TRBV18, with D perhaps TRBD1 (5 bases). Germline V CDR1 and CDR2: KGHSH, LQKENI. V was trimmed by 3 bases and J by 1 base, leaving 6 bases between them. The CDR3 is 13 amino acids. CDR3 amino acids: CASSPGDNYGYTF. In nucleotides, the CDR3 is TGTGCCAGCTCACCGGGGGATAACTATGGCTACACCTTC.

The chain joins TRBV13 to TRBJ2-7; D not resolved. Per germline, CDR1 PRHDT and CDR2 FYEKMQ (reference sequence). The CDR3 has 16 residues. The V gene lost 5 bases and the J gene lost 9 bases, with 26 bases spanning the gap. In DNA, the CDR3 is TGTGCCAGCAGCCTAAAAGCGAGTGGAACGGAGATCGGGCAGTACTTC. This translates into CASSLKASGTEIGQYF. Combining the CDR3 with reference TRBV13 and TRBJ2-7 gives the whole variable domain AAGVIQSPRHLIKEKRETATLKCYPIPRHDTVYWYQQGPGQDPQFLISFYEKMQSDKGSIPDRFSAQQFSDYHSELNMSSLELGDSALYFCASSLKASGTEIGQYFGPGTRLTVT.

J is TRBJ1-1 and V is TRBV9; 7 nucleotides agree with TRBD1. The ends lost 0 bases at V and 7 bases at J; junction bases unmatched: 6. Germline lookup yields CDR1 SGDLS and CDR2 YYNGEE. The CDR3 covers 14 residues. CDR3 sequence: CASSVAVGQDEAFF. The CDR3, as DNA: TGTGCCAGCAGCGTAGCTGTAGGACAGGATGAAGCTTTCTTT.

The CDR3 loop reads CASSDRPFLAGGLNNEQFF. The CDR3 DNA follows: TGTGCCAGCAGTGACCGACCGTTTCTAGCGGGAGGGCTGAACAATGAGCAGTTCTTC. V is TRBV6-4 and J is TRBJ2-1, with 12 bases that match TRBD2. The CDR3 runs to 19 residues. The junction had 13 bases not matched to a gene; V was cut back by 2 bases and J by 5 bases. Per the germline V gene, CDR1 is MRHNA and CDR2 is SNTAGT.

This clone was detected only once. The genes are TRBV2 and TRBJ2-1; D remains unclear. Trimming stripped 2 bases from V and 9 bases from J, with 11 bases between. CDR3 length: 13 amino acids. Germline lookup yields CDR1 SNHLY and CDR2 FYNNEI. This CDR3 is CASSEFAVVEQFF. The CDR3 DNA follows: TGTGCCAGCAGTGAATTCGCTGTAGTTGAGCAGTTCTTC. The full variable domain, rest sourced from reference TRBV2 and TRBJ2-1, is EPEVTQTPSHQVTQMGQEVILRCVPISNHLYFYWYRQILGQKVEFLVSFYNNEISEKSEIFDDQFSVERPDGSNFTLKIRSTKLEDSAMYFCASSEFAVVEQFFGPGTRLTVL.

This chain connects TRBV30 to TRBJ2-5; 7 bases are a match to TRBD1. J lost 0 bases, V lost 0 bases, and 7 bases had no gene match. Germline V lookup: CDR1 GTSNPN, CDR2 SVGIG (reference sequence). The CDR3 consists of 16 residues. Here the CDR3 DNA reads TGTGCCTGGAGTGTTGAGTGGGACAGCAACCAAGAGACCCAGTACTTC. Residues: CAWSVEWDSNQETQYF.

V usage is TRBV7-2 and J usage is TRBJ2-7; D might be TRBD2 (5 bases). The CDR3 is 14 residues long. Deletions cut 0 bases from V and 1 base from J, with 7 bases between. Germline V gene lookup returns CDR1 SGHTA and CDR2 FQGNSA. The CDR3 region is CASSLARGSYEQYF. CDR3 bases: TGTGCCAGCAGCTTAGCTCGGGGTTCCTACGAGCAGTACTTC.

The table lists this clone with a count of one. The chain links TRBV10-1 to TRBJ1-1; a possible D gene is TRBD1 (5 bases). The germline V gene encodes CDR1 WNHNN and CDR2 SYGVQD (reference sequence). Trimming stripped 4 bases from V and 1 base from J, with 7 bases between. The CDR3 is made up of 13 amino acids. This chain's CDR3 is CASSVGQNTEAFF. In nucleotides, the CDR3 is TGCGCCAGCAGTGTAGGACAGAACACTGAAGCTTTCTTT.

This chain joins TRBV28 and TRBJ2-7; D ambiguous. CDR1 MDHEN and CDR2 SYDVKM come from the germline V gene. This CDR3 contains 14 residues. V lost 6 bases to trimming and J lost 4 bases, with 16 bases between them. CDR3 sequence reads: CASRPWSTSYEQYF. The CDR3 DNA follows: TGTGCCAGCAGACCTTGGAGTACCTCTTACGAGCAGTACTTC.

The DNA of the CDR3 is TGCAGCGTTGTTTGGTCCGGGCATTACGAGCAGTACTTC. Protein product: CSVVWSGHYEQYF. The rearrangement joins TRBV29-1 to TRBJ2-7, with unresolved D. Germline lookup yields CDR1 SQVTM and CDR2 ANQGSEA. This CDR3 has 13 residues. V was cut by 4 bases and J by 4 bases, with 14 bases left in between.

The chain recombines TRBV27 with TRBJ1-1, with TRBD1 identical over 7 bases. CDR1 is MNHEY and CDR2 is SMNVEV in the germline V gene (reference sequence). The CDR3 sequence is 14 residues long. The junction had 9 bases not matched to a gene; V was cut back by 7 bases and J by 4 bases. The CDR3 bases are TGTGCCAGCAAAGATAGGGGGCCCGGCACTGAAGCTTTCTTT. This translates into CASKDRGPGTEAFF.

This clone has just one count. This rearrangement joins TRBV9 to TRBJ2-3, with 7 nucleotides matching TRBD2. J was trimmed by 0 bases and V by 0 bases; bases with no gene match: 4. This CDR3 has 16 amino acids. Germline CDR1 reads SGDLS; CDR2 reads YYNGEE. In nucleotides, the CDR3 is TGTGCCAGCAGCGTAGAGGGGCGGGGGAGCACAGATACGCAGTATTTT. This encodes CASSVEGRGSTDTQYF.

CDR3 DNA sequence: TGTGCCAGTAGTATCGGGACAGGGGGGACCAATGAGCAGTTCTTC. Translation gives CASSIGTGGTNEQFF. The rearrangement joins TRBV19 to TRBJ2-1; 11 bases line up with TRBD1. V was clipped by 3 bases and J by 6 bases; unmatched bases: 4. The germline V gene has CDR1 LNHDA and CDR2 SQIVND (reference sequence). The CDR3 has 15 amino acids.

This clone was seen only once. This sequence joins TRBV7-2 and TRBJ2-7; 9 bases match TRBD1. Germline assignment: CDR1 SGHTA and CDR2 FQGNSA. V lost 8 bases and J lost 0; bases outside the gene matches: 17. The CDR3 sequence is 18 residues long. In DNA form, the CDR3 reads TGTGCCAGCGCACCAGGCGGGACAGGGCCGTTAAGCTCCTACGAGCAGTACTTC. Translated: CASAPGGTGPLSSYEQYF.

This rearrangement joins TRBV2 to TRBJ1-1; the match to TRBD1 covers 9 bases. Germline CDR1 is SNHLY and CDR2 is FYNNEI. J was trimmed by 3 bases and V by 5 bases; bases with no gene match: 4. The CDR3 has 14 amino acids. Here the CDR3 reads CASSPGTGYTEAFF. CDR3 nucleotides: TGTGCCAGCAGTCCCGGGACAGGGTACACTGAAGCTTTCTTT.

This chain connects TRBV30 to TRBJ2-4; perhaps TRBD2 as D (5 bases). CDR3 length: 13 amino acids. Deletions cut 1 base from V and 8 bases from J, with 12 bases between. Germline CDR1 is GTSNPN and CDR2 is SVGIG (reference sequence). The CDR3, as DNA: TGTGCCTGGAGTGGACTACCCCGGGACATTCAGTACTTC. Protein sequence: CAWSGLPRDIQYF. Looking up the rest from reference TRBV30 and TRBJ2-4 gives the full variable domain: SQTIHQWPATLVQPVGSPLSLECTVEGTSNPNLYWYRQAAGRGLQLLFYSVGIGQISSEVPQNLSASRPQDRQFILSSKKLLLSDSGFYLCAWSGLPRDIQYFGAGTRLSVL.

The V call is TRBV27, the J call TRBJ1-5, with D hard to call. V lost 5 bases, J lost 4 bases, and 15 bases lay in between. The V gene's germline CDR1 is MNHEY and CDR2 SMNVEV (reference sequence). This CDR3 comprises 15 residues. The CDR3 nucleotides read TGTGCCAGCAGTCCAAGGGCCCGAGGGAATCAGCCCCAGCATTTT. Translated, it gives CASSPRARGNQPQHF.

V and J are TRBV29-1 and TRBJ2-5; no clear D. Trimming took off 0 bases at V and 0 bases at J, with 8 bases between the two ends. CDR3 length equals 14 residues. Germline lookup yields CDR1 SQVTM and CDR2 ANQGSEA. CDR3 bases: TGCAGCGTTGAAGATGGCCAGTACCAAGAGACCCAGTACTTC. This gives the protein CSVEDGQYQETQYF.

V gene TRBV10-2 combines with J gene TRBJ2-3; D may correspond to TRBD1 or TRBD2 (5 bases each). The CDR3 contains 15 residues. Germline CDR1 is WSHSY and CDR2 is SAAADI. V was cut by 7 bases and J by 1 base, with 15 bases left in between. CDR3 region: CASNPRDRRTDTQYF. The CDR3 DNA is TGCGCCAGCAACCCCCGGGACCGCCGCACAGATACGCAGTATTTT.

The rearrangement links TRBV7-3 to TRBJ1-5; TRBD1 aligns across 10 bases. V shed 0 bases and J 3 bases; nucleotides not matched to a gene: 5. The CDR3 has 17 residues. Germline loops: CDR1 SGHTA, CDR2 FQGTGA. The DNA for the CDR3 is TGTGCCAGCAGCTTAACAAGACGACAGGGGGCCAATCAGCCCCAGCATTTT. This gives the protein CASSLTRRQGANQPQHF.

CDR3 sequence reads: CASSLDGLAGEYQETQYF. For the CDR3, the DNA is TGTGCCAGCAGCTTAGACGGACTAGCGGGAGAGTACCAAGAGACCCAGTACTTC. This rearrangement joins TRBV11-2 to TRBJ2-5; 13 bases line up with TRBD2. The CDR3 contains 18 residues. Germline CDR1 is SGHAT and CDR2 is FQNNGV. The J segment lost 0 bases and the V segment lost 0 bases, leaving 4 bases of the junction unmatched. The entire variable domain, with the rest obtained from reference TRBV11-2 and TRBJ2-5, is as follows: EAGVAQSPRYKIIEKRQSVAFWCNPISGHATLYWYQQILGQGPKLLIQFQNNGVVDDSQLPKDRFSAERLKGVDSTLKIQPAKLEDSAVYLCASSLDGLAGEYQETQYFGPGTRLLVL.